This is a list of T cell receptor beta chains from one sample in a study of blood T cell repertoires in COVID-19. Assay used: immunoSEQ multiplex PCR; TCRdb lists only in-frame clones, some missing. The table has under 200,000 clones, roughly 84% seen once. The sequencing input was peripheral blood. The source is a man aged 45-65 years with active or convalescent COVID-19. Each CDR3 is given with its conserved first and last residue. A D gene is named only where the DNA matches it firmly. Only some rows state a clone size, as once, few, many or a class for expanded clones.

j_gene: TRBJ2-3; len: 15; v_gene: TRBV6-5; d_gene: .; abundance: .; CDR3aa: CASSYSRESGDTQYF; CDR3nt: TGTGCCAGCAGTTATAGTCGGGAGTCTGGAGATACGCAGTATTTT
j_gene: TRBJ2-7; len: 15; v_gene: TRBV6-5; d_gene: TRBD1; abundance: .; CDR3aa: CASRQNRDRGYEQYF; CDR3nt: TGTGCCAGCAGACAGAACCGGGACAGGGGCTACGAGCAGTACTTC
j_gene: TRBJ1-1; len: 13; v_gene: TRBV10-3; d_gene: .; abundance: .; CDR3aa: CAISRTENTEAFF; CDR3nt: TGTGCCATCAGCCGGACAGAAAACACTGAAGCTTTCTTT
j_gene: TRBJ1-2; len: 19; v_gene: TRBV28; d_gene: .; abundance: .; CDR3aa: CASSSPFSEQGTRGDGYTF; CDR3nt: TGTGCCAGCAGTTCTCCGTTTTCGGAACAGGGAACGAGGGGAGATGGCTACACCTTC
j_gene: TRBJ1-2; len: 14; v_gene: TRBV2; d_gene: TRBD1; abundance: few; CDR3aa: CASRDNRGDYGYTF; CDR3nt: TGTGCCAGCAGGGATAACAGGGGAGACTATGGCTACACCTTC
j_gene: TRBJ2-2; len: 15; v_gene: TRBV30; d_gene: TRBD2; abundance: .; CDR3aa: CAWSVLAGGSGELFF; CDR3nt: TGTGCCTGGAGTGTACTAGCGGGAGGATCCGGGGAGCTGTTTTTT
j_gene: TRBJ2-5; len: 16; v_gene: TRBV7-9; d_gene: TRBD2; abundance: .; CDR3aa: CASSSPGLAVVETQYF; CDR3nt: TGTGCCAGCAGCTCTCCGGGACTAGCGGTTGTGGAGACCCAGTACTTC
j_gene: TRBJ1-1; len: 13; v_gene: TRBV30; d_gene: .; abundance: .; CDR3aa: CAWSPTTFTEAFF; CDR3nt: TGTGCCTGGAGCCCAACAACGTTCACTGAAGCTTTCTTT
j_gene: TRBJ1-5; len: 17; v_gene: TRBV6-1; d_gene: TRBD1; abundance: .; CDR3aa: CASSGRDRGKSNQPQHF; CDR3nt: TGTGCCAGCAGTGGCCGGGACAGGGGAAAAAGCAATCAGCCCCAGCATTTT
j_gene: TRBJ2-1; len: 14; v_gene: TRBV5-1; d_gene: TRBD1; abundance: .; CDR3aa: CASSLPGQYNEQFF; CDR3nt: TGCGCCAGCAGCTTACCGGGACAGTACAATGAGCAGTTCTTC
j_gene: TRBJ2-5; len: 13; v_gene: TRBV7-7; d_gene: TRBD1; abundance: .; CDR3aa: CASSMDRDKTQYF; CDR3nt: TGTGCTAGCAGTATGGACAGGGATAAGACCCAGTACTTC
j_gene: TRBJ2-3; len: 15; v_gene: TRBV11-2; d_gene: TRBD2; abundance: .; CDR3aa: CASSFGGRGTDTQYF; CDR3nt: TGTGCCAGCAGCTTCGGCGGGAGAGGTACAGATACGCAGTATTTT
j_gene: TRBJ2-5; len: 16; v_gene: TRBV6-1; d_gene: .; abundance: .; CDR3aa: CASSEMIGQGGETQYF; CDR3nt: TGTGCCAGCAGTGAAATGATAGGGCAGGGGGGAGAGACCCAGTACTTC
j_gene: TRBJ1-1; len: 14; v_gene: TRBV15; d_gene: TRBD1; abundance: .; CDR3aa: CATSRGQWNTEAFF; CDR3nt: TGTGCCACCAGCAGGGGACAGTGGAACACTGAAGCTTTCTTT
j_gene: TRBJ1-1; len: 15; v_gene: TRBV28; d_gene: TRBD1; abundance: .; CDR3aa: CASSLSGQGWAEAFF; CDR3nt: TGTGCCAGCAGTTTATCGGGACAGGGGTGGGCTGAAGCTTTCTTT
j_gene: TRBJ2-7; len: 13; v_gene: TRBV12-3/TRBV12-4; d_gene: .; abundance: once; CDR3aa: CASSIMDFYEQYF; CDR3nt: TGTGCCAGCAGCATCATGGACTTCTACGAGCAGTACTTC
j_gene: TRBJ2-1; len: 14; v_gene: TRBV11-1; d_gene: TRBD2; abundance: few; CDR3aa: CASSLSGASNEQFF; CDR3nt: TGTGCCAGCAGCTTAAGCGGGGCTAGTAATGAGCAGTTCTTC
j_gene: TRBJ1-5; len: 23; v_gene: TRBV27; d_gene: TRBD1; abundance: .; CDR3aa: CASSLRGGGFFGTGGRGNQPQHF; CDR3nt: TGTGCCAGCAGTTTACGGGGAGGCGGGTTTTTTGGGACAGGCGGGCGAGGCAATCAGCCCCAGCATTTT
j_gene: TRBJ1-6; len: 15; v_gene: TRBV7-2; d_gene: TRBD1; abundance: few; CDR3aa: CASSLNTGANSPLHF; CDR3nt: TGTGCCAGCAGCTTAAATACAGGGGCTAATTCACCCCTCCACTTT
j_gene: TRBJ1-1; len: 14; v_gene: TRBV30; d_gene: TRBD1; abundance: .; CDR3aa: CAWSVGTGRTEAFF; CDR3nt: TGTGCCTGGAGTGTAGGGACAGGGAGGACTGAAGCTTTCTTT
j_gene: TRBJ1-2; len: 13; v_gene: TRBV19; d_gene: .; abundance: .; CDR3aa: CASSIGAAYGYTF; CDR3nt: TGTGCCAGTAGTATAGGGGCAGCCTATGGCTACACCTTC
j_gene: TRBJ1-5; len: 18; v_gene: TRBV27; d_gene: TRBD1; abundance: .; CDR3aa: CASSLSGQGSFSNQPQHF; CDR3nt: TGTGCCAGCAGTTTATCGGGACAGGGGTCCTTTAGCAATCAGCCCCAGCATTTT
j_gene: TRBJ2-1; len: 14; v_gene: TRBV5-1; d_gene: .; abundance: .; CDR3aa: CASSLDSSYNEQFF; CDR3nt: TGCGCCAGCAGCTTGGACAGCTCCTACAATGAGCAGTTCTTC
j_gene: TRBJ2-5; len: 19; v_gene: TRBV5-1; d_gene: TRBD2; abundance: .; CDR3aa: CASSFILGTSDYFQETQYF; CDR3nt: TGCGCCAGCAGCTTTATCTTGGGGACTAGCGATTACTTTCAAGAGACCCAGTACTTC
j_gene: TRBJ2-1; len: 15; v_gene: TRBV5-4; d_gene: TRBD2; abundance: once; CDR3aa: CASSSAHGLVHEQFF; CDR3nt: TGTGCCAGCAGCTCTGCTCATGGACTAGTCCATGAGCAGTTCTTC
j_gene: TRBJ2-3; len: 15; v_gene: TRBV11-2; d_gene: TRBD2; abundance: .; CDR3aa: CASSSLAGFTDTQYF; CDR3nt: TGTGCCAGCAGCTCACTAGCGGGGTTCACAGATACGCAGTATTTT
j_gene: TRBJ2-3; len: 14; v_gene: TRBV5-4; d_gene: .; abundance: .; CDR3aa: CASSLGGYTDTQYF; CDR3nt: TGTGCCAGCAGCTTGGGCGGGTACACAGATACGCAGTATTTT
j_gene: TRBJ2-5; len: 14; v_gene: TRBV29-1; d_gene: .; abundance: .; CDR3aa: CSVEWNRVGETQYF; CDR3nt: TGCAGCGTTGAGTGGAACAGGGTAGGGGAGACCCAGTACTTC
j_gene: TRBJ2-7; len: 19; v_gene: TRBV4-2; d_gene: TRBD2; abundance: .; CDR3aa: CASSQESLRTSGNGLEQYF; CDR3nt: TGTGCCAGCAGCCAAGAGTCTCTACGGACTAGCGGGAATGGGCTCGAGCAGTACTTC
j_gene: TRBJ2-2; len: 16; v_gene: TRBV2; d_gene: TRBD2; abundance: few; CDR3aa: CASSVGLAGVNGELFF; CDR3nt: TGTGCCAGCAGTGTCGGTCTAGCGGGAGTCAACGGGGAGCTGTTTTTT
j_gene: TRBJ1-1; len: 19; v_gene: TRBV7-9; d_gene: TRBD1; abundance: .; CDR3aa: CASSLGPPPQGAMNTEAFF; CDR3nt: TGTGCCAGCAGCTTAGGCCCCCCCCCGCAGGGGGCCATGAACACTGAAGCTTTCTTT
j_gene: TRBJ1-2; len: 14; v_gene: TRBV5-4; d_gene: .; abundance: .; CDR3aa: CASSLSHRVYGYTF; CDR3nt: TGTGCCAGCAGCTTGTCCCACAGGGTCTATGGCTACACCTTC
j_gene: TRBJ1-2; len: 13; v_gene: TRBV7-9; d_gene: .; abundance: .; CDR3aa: CASTRSGSYGYTF; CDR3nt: TGTGCCAGCACCCGTTCGGGGTCCTATGGCTACACCTTC
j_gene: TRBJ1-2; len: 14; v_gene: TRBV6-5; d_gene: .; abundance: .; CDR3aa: CASSYLGLDYGYTF; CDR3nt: TGTGCCAGCAGTTATTTGGGGCTGGACTATGGCTACACCTTC
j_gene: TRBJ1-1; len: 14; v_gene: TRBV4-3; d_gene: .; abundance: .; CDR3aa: CASSQDGANTEAFF; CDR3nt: TGCGCCAGCAGCCAAGATGGGGCGAACACTGAAGCTTTCTTT
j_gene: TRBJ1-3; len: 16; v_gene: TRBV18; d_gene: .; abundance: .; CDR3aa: CASSPLSGDSGNTIYF; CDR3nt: TGTGCCAGCTCACCACTGTCGGGGGATTCGGGAAACACCATATATTTT
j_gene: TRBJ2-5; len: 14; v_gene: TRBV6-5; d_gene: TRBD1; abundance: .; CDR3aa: CASQDRGHQETQYF; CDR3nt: TGTGCCAGCCAAGACAGGGGCCATCAAGAGACCCAGTACTTC
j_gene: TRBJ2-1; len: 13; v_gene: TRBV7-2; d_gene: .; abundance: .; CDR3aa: CASLFYAEGEQFF; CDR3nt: TGTGCCAGTCTATTCTATGCTGAGGGTGAGCAGTTCTTC
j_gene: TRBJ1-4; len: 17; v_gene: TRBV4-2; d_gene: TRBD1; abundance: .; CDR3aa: CASSPTQGAAPNEKLFF; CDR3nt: TGTGCCAGCAGCCCCACCCAGGGGGCCGCCCCTAATGAAAAACTGTTTTTT
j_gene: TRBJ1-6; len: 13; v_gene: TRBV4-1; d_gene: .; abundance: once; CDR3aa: CASSQVADSPLHF; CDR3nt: TGCGCCAGCAGCCAAGTGGCCGATTCACCCCTCCACTTT
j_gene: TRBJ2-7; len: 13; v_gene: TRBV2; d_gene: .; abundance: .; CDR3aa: CASSNTGPYEQYF; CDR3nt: TGTGCCAGCAGTAACACAGGGCCTTACGAGCAGTACTTC
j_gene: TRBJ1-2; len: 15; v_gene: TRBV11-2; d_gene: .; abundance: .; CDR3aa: CASSLVGGPGYGYTF; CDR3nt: TGTGCCAGCAGCTTAGTCGGGGGGCCTGGCTATGGCTACACCTTC
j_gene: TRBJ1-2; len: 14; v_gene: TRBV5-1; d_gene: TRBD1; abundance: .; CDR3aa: CASSVRQGNYGYTF; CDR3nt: TGCGCCAGCAGCGTCCGACAGGGTAACTATGGCTACACCTTC
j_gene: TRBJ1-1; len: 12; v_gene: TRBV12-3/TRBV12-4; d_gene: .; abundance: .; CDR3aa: CASSFRGPEAFF; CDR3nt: TGTGCCAGCAGTTTCCGAGGGCCTGAAGCTTTCTTT